This entry lists 14 T cell receptor beta chains sequenced from one sample in a study of PD-L1 blockade in urothelial cancer. The time point is: peripheral blood 6 weeks after treatment start. Libraries were prepared by immunoSEQ multiplex PCR; TCRdb keeps only in-frame clonotypes and omits some of them. The repertoire holds 90,000 to 130,000 clones, with 85% to 95% as singletons. The sequenced sample was PBMCs, obtained around atezolizumab (anti-PD-L1) treatment. These receptors were obtained from a man aged 55 to 70 with urothelial cancer.

This chain links TRBV15 with TRBJ2-6, with 8 bases lining up with TRBD2. The germline V gene encodes CDR1 LNHNV and CDR2 YYDKDF (reference sequence). This CDR3 region has 23 residues. The trim removed 2 bases at V and 1 base at J, leaving 22 bases unmatched. CDR3 in DNA: TGTGCCACCAGCAGACTCCGGGGGGGGGAGATAGCGGGACCACCATCTGGGGCCAACGTCCTGACTTTC. Translated: CATSRLRGGEIAGPPSGANVLTF. Supplemented by reference TRBV15 and TRBJ2-6, the full variable domain reads DAMVIQNPRYQVTQFGKPVTLSCSQTLNHNVMYWYQQKSSQAPKLLFHYYDKDFNNEADTPDNFQSRRPNTSFCFLDIRSPGLGDTAMYLCATSRLRGGEIAGPPSGANVLTFGAGSRLTVL.

V gene TRBV12-5 combines with J gene TRBJ1-5; unclear D gene. This CDR3 spans 12 amino acids. CDR1 and CDR2 (germline): LGHNT, FRNRAP. V lost 5 bases and J 2 bases, leaving 4 bases between the germline ends. Here the CDR3 reads CASGAGNQPQHF. The CDR3 region has the DNA TGTGCTAGTGGTGCGGGCAATCAGCCCCAGCATTTT.

Here the CDR3 reads CASSLMSPSTDTQYF. The CDR3 nucleotides are TGCGCCAGCAGCTTAATGAGTCCTAGCACAGATACGCAGTATTTT. V and J are TRBV5-1 and TRBJ2-3; D is undetermined. The CDR3 length is 15 residues. Trimming left V 2 bases short and J 0 bases short, with 10 bases between. Per germline, CDR1 SGHRS and CDR2 YFSETQ.

The V call is TRBV4-1, the J call TRBJ2-2; 7 bases match TRBD1. In germline, CDR1 is MGHRA, CDR2 YSYEKL. The CDR3 spans 16 residues. V trimming: 4 bases; J trimming: 0 bases; junction bases outside the gene matches: 5. The CDR3 coding sequence is TGCGCCAGCAGCCCCGGGACAGCCGCGAACACCGGGGAGCTGTTTTTT. Its translation: CASSPGTAANTGELFF.

The CDR3 DNA follows: TGTGCCAGCAGTGATTCCGGGACCGGGGAGCTGTTTTTT. The encoded protein is CASSDSGTGELFF. J is TRBJ2-2 and V is TRBV6-1; D unclear. Per the germline V gene, CDR1 is MNHNS and CDR2 is SASEGT. The V end was cut by 3 bases, the J end by 5 bases, with 7 bases between. CDR3 size: 13 residues.

The chain couples TRBV7-9 to TRBJ2-1, with TRBD2 identical over 8 bases. With V trimmed by 3 bases and J by 4 bases, 5 bases remained unmatched. The V gene's germline CDR1 is SEHNR and CDR2 FQNEAQ (reference sequence). This CDR3 region has 15 residues. The DNA for the CDR3 is TGTGCCAGCAGCTTTCCTAGCGGGCTTTACAATGAGCAGTTCTTC. Amino acid sequence: CASSFPSGLYNEQFF.

This chain joins TRBV4-2 and TRBJ2-7, with a tentative D call TRBD1 (5 bases). This CDR3 comprises 14 residues. The ends were cut back, 0 bases at V and 2 bases at J, with 8 bases in the middle. Germline lookup yields CDR1 LGHNA and CDR2 YNFKEQ. Here the CDR3 DNA reads TGTGCCAGCAGCCAAGATCTGGGGCCCTACGAGCAGTACTTC. The encoded protein is CASSQDLGPYEQYF.

The genes are TRBV15 and TRBJ2-7, with 10 bases that match TRBD1. V dropped 4 bases and J dropped 2; count of bases not matched to a gene: 5. Germline V gives CDR1 LNHNV, CDR2 YYDKDF (reference sequence). CDR3 length: 15 residues. The CDR3 here is CATSIRDRGPYEQYF. The CDR3 nucleotides are TGTGCCACCAGCATCCGGGACAGGGGACCCTACGAGCAGTACTTC. Full variable domain (remainder filled in from reference TRBV15 and TRBJ2-7): DAMVIQNPRYQVTQFGKPVTLSCSQTLNHNVMYWYQQKSSQAPKLLFHYYDKDFNNEADTPDNFQSRRPNTSFCFLDIRSPGLGDTAMYLCATSIRDRGPYEQYFGPGTRLTVT.

The chain links TRBV4-3 to TRBJ2-3, with D unclear. The V gene lost 3 bases and the J gene lost 0 bases, with 13 bases spanning the gap. CDR3 length equals 16 residues. Germline V gene data show CDR1 as LGHNA and CDR2 as YSLEER. CDR3 sequence: CASSQEPPPSTDTQYF. As DNA, the CDR3 is TGCGCCAGCAGCCAGGAGCCTCCCCCTAGCACAGATACGCAGTATTTT.

The chain combines TRBV7-2 with TRBJ2-7, with 11 bases that match TRBD2. The CDR3 spans 16 residues. The V segment lost 6 bases and the J segment 4 bases; nucleotides outside the gene matches: 11. The germline CDR1 and CDR2 sequences are SGHTA and FQGNSA. As DNA, the CDR3 is TGTGCCAGCAGGGGGGGACCTAGCGGGGGGATTTACGAGCAGTACTTC. Its protein product is CASRGGPSGGIYEQYF.

Only a few counts were recorded for this clone. The genes are TRBV9 and TRBJ1-1, with D possibly being TRBD1 (6 bases). This CDR3 has 13 residues. Trimming stripped 3 bases from V and 1 base from J, with 7 bases between. The V gene's germline CDR1 is SGDLS and CDR2 YYNGEE. In DNA form, the CDR3 reads TGTGCCAGCAGCGAGGGACAGAACACTGAAGCTTTCTTT. It encodes CASSEGQNTEAFF.

V usage is TRBV13 and J usage is TRBJ2-6; 7 bases match TRBD1. There are 18 residues in the CDR3. The germline V gene has CDR1 PRHDT and CDR2 FYEKMQ (reference sequence). V lost 5 bases, J lost 2 bases, and 12 bases stayed unmatched. This CDR3 reads CASSLQGFRAPGANVLTF. CDR3 coding DNA: TGTGCCAGCAGCCTACAGGGGTTTCGTGCTCCTGGGGCCAACGTCCTGACTTTC.

V gene TRBV2 combines with J gene TRBJ2-5; 8 bases align to TRBD2. The CDR3 has 15 amino acids. V shed 5 bases, J shed 5 bases, and the junction held 10 bases outside the gene matches. Germline CDR1 reads SNHLY; CDR2 reads FYNNEI. CDR3 sequence reads: CASSPNGAGGETQYF. For the CDR3, the DNA is TGTGCCAGCAGTCCAAACGGGGCGGGGGGCGAGACCCAGTACTTC.

This clone was seen only once. The rearrangement links TRBV5-4 to TRBJ2-1, with D possibly being TRBD2 (6 bases). The CDR3 sequence is 15 residues long. V gave up 4 bases and J gave up 8 bases, with 19 bases separating them. The V gene's germline CDR1 is SGHNT and CDR2 YYREEE (reference sequence). The CDR3 region is CASSLRDAGADEQFF. The CDR3 DNA reads as TGTGCCAGCAGCCTGCGGGATGCGGGTGCGGATGAGCAGTTCTTC. The full variable domain, rest sourced from reference TRBV5-4 and TRBJ2-1, is ETGVTQSPTHLIKTRGQQVTLRCSSQSGHNTVSWYQQALGQGPQFIFQYYREEENGRGNFPPRFSGLQFPNYSSELNVNALELDDSALYLCASSLRDAGADEQFFGPGTRLTVL.